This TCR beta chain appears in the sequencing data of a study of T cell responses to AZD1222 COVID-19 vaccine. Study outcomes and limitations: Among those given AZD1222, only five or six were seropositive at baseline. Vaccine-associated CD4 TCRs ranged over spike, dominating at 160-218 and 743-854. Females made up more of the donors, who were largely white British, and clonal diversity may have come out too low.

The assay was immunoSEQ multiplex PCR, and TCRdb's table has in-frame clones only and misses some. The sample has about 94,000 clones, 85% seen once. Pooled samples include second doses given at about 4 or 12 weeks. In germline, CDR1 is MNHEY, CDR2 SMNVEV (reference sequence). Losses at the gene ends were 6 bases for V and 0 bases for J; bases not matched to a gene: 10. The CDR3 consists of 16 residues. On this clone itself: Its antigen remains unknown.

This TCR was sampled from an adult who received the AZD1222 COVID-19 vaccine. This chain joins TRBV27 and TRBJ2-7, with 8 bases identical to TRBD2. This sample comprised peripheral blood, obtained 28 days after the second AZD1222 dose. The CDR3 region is CASSSAGGELSYEQYF. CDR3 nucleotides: TGTGCCAGCAGCTCCGCCGGGGGGGAACTCTCCTACGAGCAGTACTTC.